This paragraph covers one T cell receptor (beta chain) sequence. This clone was detected ten times or more. Its antigen has not been determined. No clone much larger than this one lies a single base away; base qualities are absent. The data originate from a study of CD8+ T cells in alopecia areata (dated by TCRdb to 2017 to 2018). For the study in its entirety: Treated patients were enrolled in an open-label pilot trial of oral tofacitinib, 5 to 10 mg twice daily, for moderate-to-severe alopecia areata. Scalp clonality was compared across normal scalp (n=4), patchy alopecia areata scalp (n=8), and alopecia totalis/universalis scalp (n=8). Tofacitinib was administered for 6 to 18 months, and 6 months of follow-up off drug were then conducted to assess delayed response and recurrence. TCRbeta CDR3 regions were amplified by immunoSEQ multiplex PCR using 35 Vbeta forward and 13 Jbeta reverse primers. The SALT score, which quantifies the percentage of affected scalp surface area, was used to measure disease severity in treated patients. High-throughput TCRbeta sequencing was used to examine T cell clonal expansion in alopecia areata in both the C3H/HeJ mouse model and human patients. RNA was extracted with the PAXgene miRNA kit for fixed scalp, the miRNeasy kit for PBMCs, and the RNeasy kit for mouse skin. Biopsies were taken from tofacitinib-treated patients at baseline and again at 4 and 24 weeks into treatment, and several of those patients also had a later scalp biopsy. Scalp tissue and sorted CD4+ and CD8+ peripheral blood T cells from patchy and totalis/universalis alopecia areata patients and from healthy controls were covered by human TCRbeta sequencing. Study-wide conclusions, independent of this receptor: Resident alphabeta T cells in normal human skin are also sequenced, complicating scalp TCR repertoire analysis, unlike mouse skin dominated by gammadelta T cells. During tofacitinib treatment, many expanded lesional clones stuck around in both scalp and blood, and this persistence may partly explain why relapse happens after treatment is stopped. With tofacitinib, both scalp clonality and the number of expanded CD8+ clones among the top 100 scalp clones went down significantly. Because the treated cohort was small and included a single nonresponder, larger studies are needed to assess links between baseline CD8+ expansion and response. Lesional scalp, especially in alopecia totalis/universalis, showed higher clonality and more expanded CD8+ clones than normal scalp, suggesting antigenic drive. Shared TCR sequences between patients were less evident than in mice, which may be partly attributable to HLA diversity in the patient population.

What this sample's time point label stands for: around 4 weeks on oral tofacitinib. According to the study, the label for this sample's treatment or condition signals: oral pan-JAK inhibitor, 5-10 mg twice daily. From alopecia areata patients, peripheral blood was collected along with lesional scalp punch biopsies. PBMCs were isolated by density centrifugation and stained for CD3, CD4 and CD8, and CD4+ and CD8+ T cells were sorted on a FACSAria. The protocol used for the library was the immunoSEQ multiplex PCR assay. To provide template for TCR sequencing, every sample had RNA extracted and reverse transcribed into cDNA. SuperScript III was used to make first-strand cDNA, primed with a 2:1 mix of oligo-dT and random hexamers. Amplification bias was assessed with a synthetic immune receptor repertoire, and residual bias was removed computationally. From the authors' description of their analysis: After raw reads were preprocessed to remove errors, the CDR3 was defined following IMGT conventions as running from the conserved cysteine to phenylalanine. Clonality was calculated as 1 minus Shannon entropy normalized by log2 of the number of productive unique TCRs. Whether each scalp clone was CD4 or CD8 was inferred by checking scalp TCRbeta sequences against the CD4 and CD8 repertoires from sorted blood. Held by TCRdb, this immuneACCESS table contains in-frame sequences only and omits some clones. Under half of the omission traces to an unresolved V gene where checked; the cause of the rest is unknown. D and trimming were read from the DNA, whereas the V and J calls and clone size are those reported in that table. The sample table holds 90,000 to 150,000 clones, of which approximately 53% were seen once. The top ten hold just over 0.45% of the sample.

There are 13 amino acids in the CDR3, from cysteine to phenylalanine inclusive. CDR3 DNA is the only sequence kept; it has 39 bases, read in frame from the first base. V is pared back by 5 bases and J by 4 bases, with 12 bases lying between the germline termini. The germline V gene (reference sequence) provides CDR1 SEHNR and CDR2 FQNEAQ. This sequence was found in a human donor with alopecia areata. Sequenced material: CD4+ T cells sorted from blood, taken at week 4, from a patient treated with tofacitinib. Recombination connected TRBV7-9 to TRBJ2-7; a weak D assignment points to TRBD1 (5 bases agree). The CDR3 here reads CASSPIAGYEQYF. At the DNA level, the sequence is TGTGCCAGCAGCCCAATCGCAGGGTACGAGCAGTACTTC.